The 8 T cell receptor beta chains below all came from one sample that was sequenced in a study of OX40 agonist ivuxolimab in advanced cancers. Clones were sequenced by immunoSEQ multiplex PCR, and TCRdb holds only the in-frame ones, with some missing. Here the sample spans more than 50,000 clones, roughly 90% being singletons. The sequences come from CD4+ or CD8+ T cells sorted from blood, collected in a trial of the OX40 agonist ivuxolimab. All receptors derive from an adult with an advanced solid tumor such as melanoma, head and neck, liver or kidney cancer.

The gene calls are TRBV5-8 and TRBJ2-1; TRBD2 matches at 9 bases. Germline trimming cut 2 bases from V and 7 bases from J; bases unmatched to any gene: 7. This CDR3 has 15 residues. CDR1 SGHTS and CDR2 YDEGEE come from the germline V gene. CDR3 residues: CASSFLAGYKNEQFF. Written as DNA, the CDR3 is TGTGCCAGCAGCTTCCTAGCGGGATATAAAAATGAGCAGTTCTTC. Complete variable domain (other parts from reference TRBV5-8 and TRBJ2-1): EAGVTQSPTHLIKTRGQQATLRCSPISGHTSVYWYQQALGLGLQFLLWYDEGEERNRGNFPPRFSGRQFPNYSSELNVNALELEDSALYLCASSFLAGYKNEQFFGPGTRLTVL.

This chain connects TRBV7-2 to TRBJ2-2, with TRBD1 identical over 10 bases. The J segment lost 5 bases and the V segment lost 3 bases, leaving 3 bases of the junction unmatched. CDR1 SGHTA and CDR2 FQGNSA come from the germline V gene. This CDR3 is 15 amino acids long. The CDR3 here is CASSLRTGGTGELFF. The CDR3, as DNA: TGTGCCAGCAGCTTGCGGACAGGGGGAACCGGGGAGCTGTTTTTT. The full variable domain, rest sourced from reference TRBV7-2 and TRBJ2-2, is GAGVSQSPSNKVTEKGKDVELRCDPISGHTALYWYRQSLGQGLEFLIYFQGNSAPDKSGLPSDRFSAERTGGSVSTLTIQRTQQEDSAVYLCASSLRTGGTGELFFGEGSRLTVL.

This clone showed up just a few times. At one boundary the junction diverges from the germline segment, which might be a read error. The chain employs TRBV11-2 and TRBJ2-7; 8 bases fit TRBD1. The germline CDR1 and CDR2 sequences are SGHAT and FQNNGV. The CDR3 is made up of 17 amino acids. The CDR3 DNA reads as TGTGCCAGCAGATTAGCTTTCGACAGGGGTTCTTCAAACGAGCAGTACTTC. Translated: CASRLAFDRGSSNEQYF. Full variable domain (missing parts from reference TRBV11-2 and TRBJ2-7): EAGVAQSPRYKIIEKRQSVAFWCNPISGHATLYWYQQILGQGPKLLIQFQNNGVVDDSQLPKDRFSAERLKGVDSTLKIQPAKLEDSAVYLCASRLAFDRGSSNEQYFGPGTRLTVT.

The rearrangement uses TRBV21-1 and TRBJ2-1; TRBD2, the table's D call, was not compared with the DNA. TRBV21-1 counts as a pseudogene. The CDR3 runs to 15 residues. CDR3 amino acids: CASSKVAGEYNEQFF. As DNA, the CDR3 is TGTGCCAGCAGCAAAGTAGCGGGAGAGTACAATGAGCAGTTCTTC.

About this clone: This same CDR3 is encoded by further DNA sequences in the sample. V usage is TRBV4-1 and J usage is TRBJ2-7; 12 bases fit TRBD1. There are 20 residues in the CDR3. The V and J ends lost 3 bases and 7 bases, in that order; junction bases with no gene match: 22. The germline gives CDR1 MGHRA, CDR2 YSYEKL. The CDR3 coding sequence is TGCGCCAGCAGCCAGAGGATCCGGGACAGGGGGCGTCAAAGTCCGGGGGAGCAGTACTTC. The encoded protein is CASSQRIRDRGRQSPGEQYF.

The chain links TRBV5-8 to TRBJ1-2, with D possibly TRBD1 on 5 matching bases. With 0 bases removed from V and 14 bases from J, the gap between germline ends came to 17 bases. This CDR3 has 13 amino acids. CDR1 and CDR2 (germline): SGHTS, YDEGEE. CDR3 coding DNA: TGTGCCAGCAGCTTGGCTGATCGGGGACGGGGAACCTTC. This translates into CASSLADRGRGTF.

The V and J genes are TRBV11-3 and TRBJ2-7; no clear D. The ends were cut back, 5 bases at V and 0 bases at J, with 11 bases in the middle. The CDR3 has 14 residues. In germline, CDR1 is SGHNT, CDR2 YENEEA. CDR3 coding DNA: TGTGCCAGCAGCCCCAGGACGCGCTCCTACGAGCAGTACTTC. Protein product: CASSPRTRSYEQYF.

The chain is built from TRBV4-2 and TRBJ2-7; tentative D call: TRBD1 (5 bases). The CDR3 consists of 12 residues. V was pared by 6 bases and J by 3 bases, with 9 bases between. Germline-derived CDR1 and CDR2 are LGHNA and YNFKEQ. Here the CDR3 DNA reads TGTGCCAGCAGTGACAGCAACTACGAGCAGTACTTC. Protein sequence: CASSDSNYEQYF.